A single sample is the source of the 23 T cell receptor beta chains below, sequenced in a study of cytomegalovirus exposure and HLA in healthy donors. Researchers ran the PCR with 60 Vbeta and 13 Jbeta primers. Profiled with immunoSEQ multiplex PCR; TCRdb holds only in-frame clones, not every one. The sample holds approximately 90,000 clones, less than 85% seen once. The specimen was PBMCs. Receptors were obtained from a man aged 40-50 years in good health and CMV-seropositive.

This chain links TRBV4-2 with TRBJ2-1; D possibly corresponds to TRBD2 (5 bases). This CDR3 is built from 15 residues. CDR1 is LGHNA, CDR2 YNFKEQ, per germline. V lost 2 bases to trimming and J lost 7 bases, with 15 bases between them. CDR3 amino acids: CASSQPSQTSNEQFF. CDR3 DNA sequence: TGTGCCAGCAGCCAACCGTCCCAAACTAGTAATGAGCAGTTCTTC.

This clone appeared a few times. J is TRBJ2-1 and V is TRBV14, with no clear D. Trimming left V 4 bases short and J 12 bases short, with 22 bases between. Germline V gives CDR1 SGHDN, CDR2 FVKESK. This CDR3 is built from 15 residues. The CDR3 sequence is CASSRIQGLGLGQFF. The CDR3 nucleotides are TGTGCCAGCAGCCGAATACAAGGATTGGGCCTGGGGCAGTTCTTC.

The chain has TRBV20-1 and TRBJ2-1; no clear D gene. CDR1 and CDR2 (germline): DFQATT, SNEGSKA (reference sequence). This CDR3 comprises 11 residues. The V end lost 5 bases, the J end lost 4 bases, and 6 bases lay between the germline ends. CDR3 region: CSAVQYNEQFF. The DNA of the CDR3 is TGCAGTGCTGTACAGTACAATGAGCAGTTCTTC.

This rearrangement joins TRBV5-1 to TRBJ2-3, with 7 positions matching TRBD2. This CDR3 has 18 residues. Germline V gene sequence: CDR1 SGHRS, CDR2 YFSETQ. The junction had 18 bases not matched to a gene; V was cut back by 0 bases and J by 8 bases. CDR3 loop: CASSLGAVLASFGGTQYF. DNA of the CDR3: TGCGCCAGCAGCTTGGGGGCGGTACTAGCGTCCTTTGGGGGTACGCAGTATTTT.

The chain joins TRBV5-1 to TRBJ2-1; D is perhaps TRBD1 (5 bases). There are 16 residues in the CDR3. From germline, CDR1 is SGHRS and CDR2 YFSETQ. V was shortened by 4 bases and J by 0 bases, with 14 bases between the two germline ends. The CDR3 coding sequence is TGCGCCAGCAGCCCGGTGGGGCGGAGCTCCTACAATGAGCAGTTCTTC. Translating it yields CASSPVGRSSYNEQFF. The variable domain in full, with the rest retrieved from reference TRBV5-1 and TRBJ2-1, is KAGVTQTPRYLIKTRGQQVTLSCSPISGHRSVSWYQQTPGQGLQFLFEYFSETQRNKGNFPGRFSGRQFSNSRSEMNVSTLELGDSALYLCASSPVGRSSYNEQFFGPGTRLTVL.

J is TRBJ1-1 and V is TRBV18, with D maybe TRBD1 (6 bases). With 5 bases removed from V and 1 base from J, the gap between germline ends came to 8 bases. The CDR3 totals 13 residues. The germline CDR1 and CDR2 sequences are KGHSH and LQKENI. CDR3 in DNA: TGTGCCAGCTCATCGGGACAGAACACTGAAGCTTTCTTT. This translates into CASSSGQNTEAFF.

The genes are TRBV15 and TRBJ1-5, with 7 nucleotides matching TRBD1. CDR3 length equals 16 residues. Germline assignment: CDR1 LNHNV and CDR2 YYDKDF (reference sequence). Germline trimming cut 3 bases from V and 3 bases from J; bases unmatched to any gene: 8. The CDR3 sequence: CATSSPRGDFNQPQHF. As DNA, the CDR3 is TGTGCCACCAGCAGCCCCAGGGGGGATTTCAATCAGCCCCAGCATTTT.

V and J are TRBV6-5 and TRBJ2-1, with 13 nucleotides matching TRBD2. This CDR3 has 13 amino acids. V lost 10 bases, J lost 8 bases, and 5 bases stayed unmatched. Germline V gene data show CDR1 as MNHEY and CDR2 as SVGAGI. This CDR3 reads CATRTSGSYEQFF. The CDR3 nucleotides read TGTGCCACCCGGACTAGCGGGAGCTATGAGCAGTTCTTC.

The chain couples TRBV19 to TRBJ1-2; no clear D. The V end was cut by 3 bases, the J end by 8 bases, with 13 bases between. In germline, CDR1 is LNHDA, CDR2 SQIVND (reference sequence). The CDR3 is made up of 13 amino acids. The CDR3 reads CASSMGGELGYTF. The DNA of the CDR3 is TGTGCCAGTAGTATGGGAGGCGAATTGGGCTACACCTTC.

This clone was detected a few times. V gene TRBV18 combines with J gene TRBJ1-2, with 7 bases that match TRBD1. Trimming at V came to 5 bases and at J to 8 bases, leaving 8 bases not matched to a gene. The CDR3 contains 13 residues. Germline CDR1 is KGHSH and CDR2 is LQKENI. The CDR3 region has the DNA TGTGCCAGCTCATTAACCGGACAGGACGGCTACACCTTC. Its translation is CASSLTGQDGYTF.

The rearrangement links TRBV10-1 to TRBJ1-6, with TRBD1 matching 7 bases. J gave up 13 bases and V 5 bases, and 8 bases lay outside the gene matches. From germline, CDR1 is WNHNN and CDR2 SYGVQD (reference sequence). The CDR3 length is 13 residues. The CDR3 is CASSRQGSGPLHF. The CDR3 region has the DNA TGCGCCAGCAGTCGACAGGGCTCGGGGCCCCTCCACTTT.

The V call is TRBV11-2, the J call TRBJ2-3; TRBD2 matches at 7 bases. The CDR3 spans 17 residues. From germline, CDR1 is SGHAT and CDR2 FQNNGV. V gave up 6 bases and J gave up 5 bases; unmatched junction bases: 17. The CDR3 nucleotides read TGTGCCAGCAGGAAGCGGGACTCGCAGGGCGGACGAGATACGCAGTATTTT. It codes for CASRKRDSQGGRDTQYF.

The V gene is TRBV29-1, the J gene TRBJ2-5, with 9 bases lining up with TRBD2. Germline CDR1 SQVTM, CDR2 ANQGSEA. V was clipped by 4 bases and J by 4 bases; unmatched bases: 7. This CDR3 region has 14 residues. CDR3 sequence reads: CSVAAGGRAETQYF. For the CDR3, the DNA is TGCAGCGTTGCTGCGGGGGGGAGGGCAGAGACCCAGTACTTC.

This clone appeared a few times. The CDR3 spells CASSERTSGMFSYEQYF. Written as DNA, the CDR3 is TGTGCCAGCAGTGAAAGGACTAGCGGGATGTTCTCCTACGAGCAGTACTTC. The chain joins TRBV6-1 to TRBJ2-7; 12 nucleotides line up with TRBD2. With V trimmed by 2 bases and J by 0 bases, 5 bases remained unmatched. The CDR3 has 17 amino acids. Germline V gives CDR1 MNHNS, CDR2 SASEGT.

A few counts support this clone. The V and J genes are TRBV28 and TRBJ2-5; D possibly corresponds to TRBD1 (5 bases). V lost 4 bases and J 1 base, leaving 13 bases between the germline ends. This CDR3 spans 15 amino acids. Germline V gene lookup returns CDR1 MDHEN and CDR2 SYDVKM. CDR3 loop: CASSSPQGPQETQYF. CDR3 coding DNA: TGTGCCAGCAGTTCGCCCCAGGGTCCCCAAGAGACCCAGTACTTC.

This chain joins TRBV19 and TRBJ1-2; no definite D call. The CDR3 consists of 12 residues. V was shortened by 9 bases and J by 8 bases, with 16 bases between the two germline ends. Germline lookup yields CDR1 LNHDA and CDR2 SQIVND (reference sequence). CDR3 in DNA: TGTGCCAGCCCAACCGGGGAGGGAGGCTACACCTTC. This codes for CASPTGEGGYTF.

The chain couples TRBV28 to TRBJ1-1, with 7 bases that match TRBD1. The CDR3 extends over 14 amino acids. Germline-derived CDR1 and CDR2 are MDHEN and SYDVKM. With V trimmed by 4 bases and J by 1 base, 3 bases remained unmatched. CDR3 in amino acids: CASSSRTGNTEAFF. The CDR3 bases are TGTGCCAGCAGTTCCAGGACAGGGAACACTGAAGCTTTCTTT. Complete variable domain (other parts from reference TRBV28 and TRBJ1-1): DVKVTQSSRYLVKRTGEKVFLECVQDMDHENMFWYRQDPGLGLRLIYFSYDVKMKEKGDIPEGYSVSREKKERFSLILESASTNQTSMYLCASSSRTGNTEAFFGQGTRLTVV.

V is TRBV7-2 and J is TRBJ1-5, with TRBD1 matching 8 bases. The CDR3 is 15 residues long. V lost 1 base, J lost 3 bases, and 2 bases stayed unmatched. Germline V gene sequence: CDR1 SGHTA, CDR2 FQGNSA. The CDR3 sequence is CASSLVQGANQPQHF. CDR3 DNA: TGTGCCAGCAGCTTAGTCCAGGGGGCCAATCAGCCCCAGCATTTT.

This chain connects TRBV15 to TRBJ1-5; D uncertain. Trimming shortened V by 0 bases and J by 9 bases, and 9 bases separated the two germline ends. The CDR3 has 13 amino acids. CDR1 and CDR2 from the germline V gene are LNHNV and YYDKDF (reference sequence). CDR3 residues: CATSRDEGPPQHF. CDR3 DNA: TGTGCCACCAGCAGAGATGAGGGCCCGCCCCAGCATTTT.

This rearrangement joins TRBV5-4 to TRBJ2-7, with 7 bases identical to TRBD1. The V segment lost 2 bases and the J segment 2 bases; nucleotides outside the gene matches: 7. The CDR3 length is 15 residues. The germline CDR1 and CDR2 sequences are SGHNT and YYREEE (reference sequence). CDR3 in amino acids: CASSFRAQGAYEQYF. CDR3 sequence (DNA): TGTGCCAGCAGCTTTCGGGCGCAGGGGGCCTACGAGCAGTACTTC. The full variable domain, rest sourced from reference TRBV5-4 and TRBJ2-7, is ETGVTQSPTHLIKTRGQQVTLRCSSQSGHNTVSWYQQALGQGPQFIFQYYREEENGRGNFPPRFSGLQFPNYSSELNVNALELDDSALYLCASSFRAQGAYEQYFGPGTRLTVT.

This clone was counted between two and nine times. The V gene is TRBV7-8, the J gene TRBJ1-6; TRBD1 agrees at 9 bases. With 7 bases clipped from V and 10 bases from J, the junction kept 11 bases outside the gene matches. This CDR3 region has 15 residues. Per the germline V gene, CDR1 is SGHVS and CDR2 is FQNEAQ. This chain's CDR3 is CASTQVAQGASPLHF. CDR3 DNA: TGTGCCAGCACCCAAGTAGCACAGGGGGCCTCACCCCTCCACTTT. Full variable domain (outside the CDR3, taken from reference TRBV7-8 and TRBJ1-6): GAGVSQSPRYKVAKRGQDVALRCDPISGHVSLFWYQQALGQGPEFLTYFQNEAQLDKSGLPSDRFFAERPEGSVSTLKIQRTQQEDSAVYLCASTQVAQGASPLHFGNGTRLTVT.

The chain links TRBV29-1 to TRBJ1-3; no definite D call. The CDR3 extends over 14 amino acids. The germline V gene has CDR1 SQVTM and CDR2 ANQGSEA. V was clipped by 4 bases and J by 0 bases, with 10 bases between them. The CDR3: CSVADGLSGNTIYF. CDR3 bases: TGCAGCGTTGCGGACGGACTCTCTGGAAACACCATATATTTT.

This clone was seen once. The CDR3 coding sequence is TGTGCCAGCAGCCAAATCACAGATACGCAGTATTTT. Its translation is CASSQITDTQYF. The chain recombines TRBV7-8 with TRBJ2-3; D not resolved. There are 12 residues in the CDR3. Germline CDR1 reads SGHVS; CDR2 reads FQNEAQ. Trimming shortened V by 5 bases and J by 2 bases, and 5 bases separated the two germline ends.